This entry lists 10 T cell receptor beta chains sequenced from one sample in a study of T cells after yellow fever vaccination. TCRdb called the 5' RACE reads again in MiXCR, with one record for every CDR3 protein. The top ten hold approximately 16% of the sample, which has roughly 300,000 distinct CDR3 sequences, roughly 7.5% seen once. The sample was PBMCs, taken about 41 days after the first yellow fever vaccination. Receptor source: a man aged 18 to 29 who received the YFV17D yellow fever vaccine.

The chain employs TRBV9 and TRBJ2-2; D possibly corresponds to TRBD1 (5 bases). Germline V gene sequence: CDR1 SGDLS, CDR2 YYNGEE. Between the trimmed V and J ends, which lost 0 bases and 3 bases, there was a span of 12 bases. The CDR3 is 16 residues long. This chain's CDR3 is CASSVGVTGHTGELFF. CDR3 bases: TGTGCCAGCAGCGTAGGGGTCACAGGACACACCGGGGAGCTGTTTTTT.

CDR3 in amino acids: CASAGYNSPLHF. The CDR3 DNA is TGTGCCTCGGCGGGGTATAATTCACCCCTCCACTTT. The gene calls are TRBV27 and TRBJ1-6, with D hard to call. This CDR3 is 12 amino acids long. From germline, CDR1 is MNHEY and CDR2 SMNVEV (reference sequence). V shed 11 bases and J shed 4 bases, with 9 bases lying between them.

This clonotype was counted only a few times. The chain combines TRBV30 with TRBJ2-2, with D perhaps matching TRBD2 (6 bases). The V end lost 3 bases, the J end lost 5 bases, and 16 bases lay between the germline ends. The CDR3 sequence is 15 residues long. CDR1 and CDR2 from the germline V gene are GTSNPN and SVGIG (reference sequence). Here the CDR3 reads CAWSLLTGGTGELFF. The CDR3 nucleotides read TGTGCCTGGAGCCTATTAACCGGGGGTACCGGGGAGCTGTTTTTT.

This clonotype was seen more than once but under ten times. CDR3 sequence reads: CSARSPTGREQYF. The CDR3 region has the DNA TGCAGTGCTAGGTCCCCCACAGGGCGCGAGCAGTACTTC. This chain joins TRBV20-1 and TRBJ2-7; tentatively, D is TRBD1 (6 bases). The length of the CDR3 is 13 residues. The V and J ends lost 3 bases and 6 bases respectively, with 15 bases between them. Germline CDR1 DFQATT, CDR2 SNEGSKA (reference sequence).

The rearrangement joins TRBV5-5 to TRBJ1-1; tentative D call: TRBD1 (6 bases). With 7 bases removed from V and 6 bases from J, the gap between germline ends came to 19 bases. Germline CDR1 and CDR2: SGHKS and YYEKEE (reference sequence). CDR3 length: 14 amino acids. The CDR3 DNA sequence: TGTGCCAGCTTAGCACAGGGAATTCGACCTGAAGCTTTCTTT. This gives the protein CASLAQGIRPEAFF.

CDR3 in DNA: TGTGCCAGTAGGGACAGGGGAACGGCAACTAATGAAAAACTGTTTTTT. Translated: CASRDRGTATNEKLFF. The chain uses TRBV19 and TRBJ1-4, with 9 nucleotides matching TRBD1. The CDR3 is 16 residues long. Germline CDR1 is LNHDA and CDR2 is SQIVND (reference sequence). V was pared by 6 bases and J by 0 bases, with 5 bases of the junction left unmatched.

The rearrangement joins TRBV5-1 to TRBJ2-3; 7 positions match TRBD1. The CDR3 contains 15 residues. J lost 0 bases, V lost 4 bases, and 5 bases had no gene match. Per germline, CDR1 SGHRS and CDR2 YFSETQ. The CDR3 DNA is TGCGCCAGCAGCCCAGGGACAGCGAGCACAGATACGCAGTATTTT. Its translation: CASSPGTASTDTQYF.

This clonotype was recorded a few times. This sequence joins TRBV7-2 and TRBJ2-7; D is undetermined. Trimming took 4 bases from V and 4 from J, leaving 14 bases between them. Per the germline V gene, CDR1 is SGHTA and CDR2 is FQGNSA. The length of the CDR3 is 14 residues. As DNA, the CDR3 is TGTGCCAGCAGCTCTCTCGGTCCCGGGTACGAGCAGTACTTC. Encoded protein: CASSSLGPGYEQYF.

This clonotype was seen a handful of times. The rearrangement joins TRBV11-2 to TRBJ1-1, with 8 bases aligning to TRBD1. CDR3 length: 19 amino acids. The V gene end was trimmed by 2 bases and the J gene end by 9 bases; junction bases not matched to a gene: 23. CDR1 and CDR2 (germline): SGHAT, FQNNGV. This chain's CDR3 is CASSLNLYAGQGYLYQAFF. The DNA for the CDR3 is TGTGCCAGCAGCTTAAATTTGTATGCCGGACAGGGATATTTATATCAAGCTTTCTTT.

The chain couples TRBV4-1 to TRBJ2-5; tentative D call: TRBD2 (6 bases). The CDR3 is 16 residues long. Trimming removed 0 bases from V and 2 bases from J, with 13 bases in between. Germline loops: CDR1 MGHRA, CDR2 YSYEKL. The CDR3 loop is CASSQDPAGIQETQYF. The CDR3 bases are TGCGCCAGCAGCCAAGATCCTGCGGGGATACAAGAGACCCAGTACTTC.